In this sample, the clone carrying this T cell receptor beta chain turned up once. Time point reported: baseline, week 1 (first vaccination visit). This sample's treatment: pre-vaccination baseline after standard-of-care therapy. This sample was included in a study of a mutant IDH1 vaccine in newly diagnosed glioma. Overall study: Receipt of radiotherapy, temozolomide, or both preceded the study, and most received both.

V lost 4 bases to trimming and J lost 6 bases; unmatched junction nucleotides: 7. The germline V gene has CDR1 MNHEY and CDR2 SVGAGI. The CDR3 consists of 14 residues. The protocol was immunoSEQ multiplex PCR, while the TCRdb copy is restricted to in-frame clones and leaves out a portion. Of about 88,000 clones in the sample, around 80% were seen once. The sample was PBMCs, taken from a glioma patient treated with radiotherapy, temozolomide or both. This chain joins TRBV6-5 and TRBJ2-3; 7 positions agree with TRBD1. This TCR derives from a man between 40 and 49 years old with glioma. Some clones in this sample may be carry-over from other donors' samples. The CDR3 region is CASSFRTGRDTQYF. The CDR3, as DNA: TGTGCCAGCAGTTTCCGGACAGGAAGGGATACGCAGTATTTT.